This TCR beta chain was retrieved from a study of blood T cell repertoires in COVID-19. Study details: Some COVID-19 samples were acute and others convalescent; all came from the United States, Italy and Spain.

Clones were sequenced by immunoSEQ multiplex PCR, and TCRdb holds only the in-frame ones, with some missing. Among roughly 150,000 clones listed, 80% were seen once. This CDR3 contains 14 residues. Trimming took off 6 bases at V and 0 bases at J, with 12 bases between the two ends. The germline CDR1 and CDR2 sequences are MNHEY and SVGAGI. The chain links TRBV6-5 to TRBJ2-7; TRBD2 is a possible D gene (5 bases). The sequence came from a man between 60 and 75 years old with acute or convalescent COVID-19. Sequencing was performed on peripheral blood. CDR3 protein: CASSIEGPSYEQYF. The CDR3 region has the DNA TGTGCCAGCAGCATAGAGGGTCCCTCCTACGAGCAGTACTTC.